This T cell receptor (beta chain) was observed in a study of cytomegalovirus exposure and HLA in healthy donors (dated by TCRdb to 2016 to 2017). Background for the entire study: An earlier analysis of 587 of the donors reported 250 to 300 Gb of sequence data and roughly 100 million unique TCR beta sequences from roughly 180 million T cells. In a later analysis, previously published TCR beta repertoires from fewer than 750 donors were re-analyzed and high-resolution HLA genotyping was added so that TCR occurrence patterns could be studied. Using immunosequencing, the study profiled T cell repertoires from roughly 650 subjects and related those repertoires to cytomegalovirus serostatus. On average, roughly 200,000 unique TCR beta nucleotide sequences were sequenced per donor among some 420 genotyped donors of the cohort, with roughly a sixth of those sequences being non-productive. HLA typing covered class I and class II loci at four-digit resolution. To predict cytomegalovirus infection status, the study combined high-throughput TCR immunosequencing, statistical association of individual TCRs with disease status, and machine learning. A later genetic analysis used genome-wide SNP genotypes for about 65% of the 666 donors, treating that subset as a discovery cohort. Four to six DR-DQ haplotypes were handled as single units for association and clustering because linkage in the cohort was strong. In the later analysis, no new phenotypic data were used to find candidate immune exposures; instead, reliance was placed on TCR beta sequences and their occurrence across donors. Of the 398 genotyped donors, roughly 85% fell in the genetic ancestry cluster associated with self-reported Caucasian donors. In an earlier analysis of 550 to 700 of the donors, high-throughput TCR beta sequencing was used to judge whether each TCR beta V gene segment behaved as functional or pseudogenic. All discovery cohort repertoires had been generated using a single sequencing platform. Donor age, sex, ethnicity and CMV serostatus were compiled together with the repertoire data. The number of donors typed differed by locus, with roughly 629-640 for A, B, C, DRB1 and DQB1, more than 500 for DQA1, nearly 610 for DPA1, and 400 to 490 for DPB1. Along with the approximately 650-subject first cohort, a separate validation cohort of over a hundred different subjects was used. The study aimed to test whether signatures of past pathogen exposure could be identified by cataloging public T cell receptors. An early release covering roughly 600 HLA-typed donors comprised about 310 gigabases of sequencing data and approximately 80 million unique TCR sequences. Study-wide findings and limitations: Immune exposure information for the cohort was limited to CMV serostatus. Some IMGT-functional V segments, including TRBV6-2 and TRBV6-3, could not be distinguished by the 87-base-pair reads and were therefore excluded. In a later genetic analysis, a missense DCLRE1C variant was associated with V-gene and J-gene trimming of TCR beta chains, and the association was replicated in an independent cohort. Cytomegalovirus status was reported to be diagnosed by the classifier with high specificity and sensitivity in both the original and validation cohorts. In vitro tests confirmed that a few of the cytomegalovirus-associated TCR beta chains recognize cytomegalovirus antigens. Roughly uniform sequencing depth across donors was assumed in presence/absence analyses, although this assumption may not hold. A cluster of highly shared sequence variants was judged likely to be a technical artifact of the sequencing pipeline. In an earlier analysis of approximately 590 of the donors, most TCR beta V segments appeared in productive rearrangements about 87% or about 30% of the time, broadly matching IMGT annotations. According to a later genetic analysis, donors in an Asian-associated ancestry cluster had fewer N-insertions in productive TCRs than the approximately 670-donor mean. Most CMV-associated TCR beta chains appeared to be HLA-restricted in a later analysis, and the HLA associations seemed to be driven largely by CMV exposure. Approximately 16 rarely observed V segments, including chromosome 9 orphons, were excluded from the earlier analysis of about 610 of the donors because counts were too low. A later analysis found that HLA-associated TCR beta chains were more clonally expanded and had lower generation probabilities than equally common non-associated chains. When HLA alleles, especially DR and DQ, strongly co-occurred, attributing TCR associations to individual alleles was difficult. It was suggested by the authors that the approach could potentially be generalized to other disease states and immunological phenotypes. Specific HLA alleles were associated with 16,951 TCR beta sequences at a false discovery rate of 0.05 in a later analysis. A further reported finding was that TCR beta sequences accurately predicted the HLA-A and HLA-B alleles for most subjects in the first cohort. In the study, some 160 TCR beta chains were listed as associated with cytomegalovirus. In a later analysis, several top co-occurrence clusters were reported to appear linked to parvovirus B19, influenza, CMV and Epstein-Barr virus. Correlated functional status among segregating V segments might reflect linkage disequilibrium, but an unknown experimental factor could not be ruled out. Across donors, most TCR sequences were observed very rarely, whereas some public TCRs were present in many individuals. Because HLA typing was missing for some donors at each locus, association tests included only the typed subset. The cohort was sequenced for TCR beta chains only, and without alpha or paired-chain data the features that could be detected were limited. According to a later analysis, TCR association rates differed among HLA loci, with DRB1 alleles showing the most associated TCRs and HLA-C alleles showing the fewest.

Comments on this clone: Its target antigen remains unknown. Base qualities are not recorded, but no much larger clone differs from it by a single base.

The library was made by the immunoSEQ multiplex PCR assay. For the multiplex PCR, a mixture combining 60 forward primers for TCR Vbeta segments and 13 reverse primers for TCR Jbeta segments was used. A multiplex PCR assay on genomic DNA amplified the CDR3 region of rearranged TCR beta genes. The Illumina HiSeq System was used to sequence the amplified TCR beta libraries as 87-base-pair reads. For the original study's pipeline: In a later analysis, around 80 million unique TCR beta chains were counted across the 500 to 850 repertoires, and roughly 10 million of these chains were shared by at least two donors. A nearest-neighbor algorithm error-corrected the raw reads and collapsed the reads into unique sequences, merging closely related sequences to remove PCR and sequencing errors. V, D and J gene segments were assigned by aligning CDR3 sequences to IMGT reference sequences. Each retained sequence needed at least a six-nucleotide match to both a V gene segment and a J gene segment. Rearrangements were classified as productive when the CDR3 lacked stop codons and remained in frame with V and J, and all other rearrangements were classified as non-productive. Following IMGT convention, CDR3 was defined as the stretch from the second conserved V-encoded cysteine up to the conserved J-encoded phenylalanine. Sequences without an unambiguous match to a single V gene segment were excluded from the earlier analysis of a few hundred of the donors. An earlier analysis of 587 of the donors called V segments functional above 56.7% productive rearrangements and segregating when the between-donor standard deviation exceeded 5%. A statistical classification framework was built for diagnosing cytomegalovirus status from the catalog of TCR beta chain sequences. In a later analysis, TCR nucleotide sequences were compared against IMGT/GENE-DB human TR gene sequences so that V and J genes could be assigned. A later analysis assigned CDR3 sequences and most-parsimonious VDJ recombination scenarios with the TCRdist pipeline. In a later analysis, each TCR beta chain was defined by its CDR3 amino acid sequence together with its V-gene family, and reads lacking a unique V-gene family were excluded. In a later analysis, 450 to 600 highly shared, low-generation-probability nucleotide sequences were removed to address suspected cross-contamination and a sequencing artifact. In a later analysis, a clonal expansion index for each public chain was calculated from normalized within-repertoire ranks of inferred template counts. Generation probabilities in a later analysis came from a VDJ recombination model fitted to out-of-frame rearrangements, and those results were checked against IGoR. In a later analysis, hypergeometric tests were used to score TCR-TCR, TCR-HLA and TCR-CMV co-occurrence, with a repertoire-size bias correction applied to TCR pairs. False discovery rates were estimated in a later analysis by permuting HLA or CMV assignments 20 times. In a later analysis, co-occurring TCRs were grouped using DBSCAN, with TCRdist sequence similarity added in when clustering inside HLA-allele-positive subsets. Co-occurrence clustering excluded repertoires with fewer than 30,000 or more than 120,000 public chains, plus five with anomalous nucleotide sharing. TCRdb took over this immuneACCESS table, retaining in-frame rearrangements with V and J assigned. Such tables are incomplete; in checked studies, under half of the missing clones stem from an unresolved V gene, and the remainder is unexplained. V, J and clone size derive from that table, while D and trimming were established from the DNA sequence. This sample comprises under 100,000 clones, about 79% of them detected only once. Of the sample, less than 6.5% falls within the top ten clones.

The cohort consisted of 666 healthy bone marrow donors. At the time of sampling, every cohort member was nominally healthy, though immune exposures that went unrecorded were likely present. The donor tested CMV seropositive and was one of the 289 seropositive cohort members. Each donor provided a peripheral blood sample, and peripheral blood mononuclear cells were used for TCR beta sequencing. The Qiagen DNeasy Blood Extraction Kit was used to extract genomic DNA from the blood cell samples. Including the terminal cysteine and phenylalanine, the CDR3 comprises 12 residues. Only the CDR3 region is kept as DNA, spanning 36 bases read in frame from base 1. Trimming accounts for 6 bases at V and 6 bases at J, while the number of junction bases matched to no gene is 5. CDR1 and CDR2, looked up from the germline V gene, are MNHEY and SVGAGI.

The sequence is built from TRBV6-5 and TRBJ2-7; 7 bases in the junction line up with TRBD1. This receptor was identified in a man aged 18-30 years in good health and CMV-seropositive. Input material: PBMCs. This receptor has the CDR3 CASSHRGGEQYF. The nucleotides are TGTGCCAGCAGCCACAGGGGTGGCGAGCAGTACTTC.